The text below deals with one T cell receptor (beta chain). The CDR3 runs to 16 residues. CDR1 and CDR2 from the germline V gene are SQVTM and ANQGSEA. The junction had 11 bases not matched to a gene; V was cut back by 2 bases and J by 6 bases. The data stem from a study of OX40 agonist ivuxolimab in advanced cancers. Study-wide context: Dose-escalation patients suffered from hepatocellular carcinoma, melanoma, renal cell or head and neck cancer.

Profiled with immunoSEQ multiplex PCR; TCRdb holds only in-frame clones, not every one. The table has about 93,000 clones, 85% to 95% seen once; the top ten hold over 2.5%. The sample was CD4+ or CD8+ T cells sorted from blood, taken in a trial of the OX40 agonist ivuxolimab. This sequence joins TRBV29-1 and TRBJ2-2; 8 bases align to TRBD1. The receptor was isolated from an adult with an advanced solid tumor such as melanoma, head and neck, liver or kidney cancer. Here the CDR3 reads CSVESPEGQASGELFF. CDR3 nucleotides: TGCAGCGTTGAAAGCCCTGAGGGACAGGCGTCCGGGGAGCTGTTTTTT.